This passage covers 25 T cell receptor beta chains from one sample sequenced in a study of cytomegalovirus exposure and HLA in healthy donors. The method was immunoSEQ multiplex PCR; TCRdb's version includes in-frame clones alone and lacks a portion of them. The sample contains 100,000 to 150,000 clones, nearly 90% of which appear only once. Sequences were obtained from PBMCs. Receptor source: a woman between 18 and 29 years old in good health and CMV-seronegative.

The CDR3 bases are TGTGCCACCAGCAGAGAGGCAGGGGGACAGGGGTATGAAAAACTGTTTTTT. Protein sequence: CATSREAGGQGYEKLFF. This rearrangement joins TRBV15 to TRBJ1-4; 10 bases map to TRBD1. CDR1 is LNHNV and CDR2 is YYDKDF in the germline V gene (reference sequence). V lost 0 bases and J lost 6; bases outside the gene matches: 7. This CDR3 comprises 17 residues.

The chain links TRBV27 to TRBJ2-2, with 9 bases matching TRBD2. There are 17 residues in the CDR3. CDR1 is MNHEY, CDR2 SMNVEV, per germline (reference sequence). With 6 bases clipped from V and 7 bases from J, the junction kept 15 bases outside the gene matches. CDR3 protein: CASSLLAGNPYGGELFF. As DNA, the CDR3 is TGTGCCAGCAGCTTACTAGCGGGTAATCCATACGGCGGGGAGCTGTTTTTT.

This chain uses TRBV2 with TRBJ2-7; tentative D call: TRBD1 (6 bases). Germline V gene sequence: CDR1 SNHLY, CDR2 FYNNEI. The germline V and J ends were trimmed by 11 bases and 3 bases, with 17 bases remaining between them. The CDR3 totals 13 residues. DNA for the CDR3: TGTGCCGGCCAGGGGTTAGGGATCTACGAGCAGTACTTC. It specifies CAGQGLGIYEQYF.

The rearrangement joins TRBV25-1 to TRBJ2-7, with D hard to call. Looked up from germline, CDR1 is MGHDK and CDR2 is SYGVNS. The length of the CDR3 is 13 residues. Trimming shortened V by 0 bases and J by 5 bases, and 8 bases separated the two germline ends. The CDR3: CASSEYSGHEQYF. The CDR3 region has the DNA TGTGCCAGCAGTGAATATTCGGGTCACGAGCAGTACTTC.

The chain couples TRBV9 to TRBJ1-3, with 12 nucleotides matching TRBD1. The length of the CDR3 is 15 residues. Germline CDR1 and CDR2: SGDLS and YYNGEE. The V and J ends lost 4 bases and 6 bases, in that order; junction bases with no gene match: 5. In DNA, the CDR3 is TGTGCCAGCAGCCTCGGGGACAGGGGGCAAAACACCATATATTTT. The encoded protein is CASSLGDRGQNTIYF.

The chain is built from TRBV2 and TRBJ2-5; TRBD1 matches at 9 bases. CDR1 is SNHLY, CDR2 FYNNEI, per germline. The CDR3 is 13 residues long. The V and J ends lost 7 bases and 2 bases, in that order; junction bases with no gene match: 2. Here the CDR3 reads CASTGQGQETQYF. The CDR3 DNA is TGTGCCAGCACGGGACAGGGACAAGAGACCCAGTACTTC. Variable domain in full (rest from reference TRBV2 and TRBJ2-5): EPEVTQTPSHQVTQMGQEVILRCVPISNHLYFYWYRQILGQKVEFLVSFYNNEISEKSEIFDDQFSVERPDGSNFTLKIRSTKLEDSAMYFCASTGQGQETQYFGPGTRLLVL.

V and J are TRBV7-9 and TRBJ1-5; TRBD1 is a possible D gene (5 bases). The germline V and J ends were trimmed by 5 bases and 5 bases, with 16 bases remaining between them. The germline V gene has CDR1 SEHNR and CDR2 FQNEAQ (reference sequence). The CDR3 has 15 residues. The CDR3 spells CASSAGSDIYQPQHF. The CDR3, as DNA: TGTGCCAGCAGCGCCGGCTCGGACATCTATCAGCCCCAGCATTTT.

This chain connects TRBV10-2 to TRBJ2-2; D not certain. V lost 4 bases to trimming and J lost 3 bases, with 3 bases between them. The length of the CDR3 is 12 residues. Germline V gives CDR1 WSHSY, CDR2 SAAADI. CDR3 bases: TGCGCCAGCAGTGGAGACACCGGGGAGCTGTTTTTT. Its translation is CASSGDTGELFF.

The chain uses TRBV19 and TRBJ1-1; D unclear. The CDR3 covers 15 residues. The germline CDR1 and CDR2 sequences are LNHDA and SQIVND (reference sequence). The V gene lost 5 bases and the J gene lost 0 bases, with 13 bases spanning the gap. The CDR3 sequence: CASSSAGHMNTEAFF. The CDR3 DNA sequence: TGTGCCAGTAGTTCCGCGGGCCACATGAACACTGAAGCTTTCTTT. The variable domain in full, with the rest retrieved from reference TRBV19 and TRBJ1-1, is DGGITQSPKYLFRKEGQNVTLSCEQNLNHDAMYWYRQDPGQGLRLIYYSQIVNDFQKGDIAEGYSVSREKKESFPLTVTSAQKNPTAFYLCASSSAGHMNTEAFFGQGTRLTVV.

CDR3 region: CASSLGPQQGNTEAFF. The CDR3 DNA follows: TGCGCCAGCAGCTTGGGGCCCCAACAGGGGAACACTGAAGCTTTCTTT. This sequence joins TRBV5-1 and TRBJ1-1; tentative D call: TRBD1 (6 bases). Germline CDR1 reads SGHRS; CDR2 reads YFSETQ. The germline V and J ends were trimmed by 0 bases and 1 base, with 13 bases remaining between them. The CDR3 length is 16 residues.

The V call is TRBV6-4, the J call TRBJ2-7, with a tentative D call TRBD2 (6 bases). The V gene lost 2 bases and the J gene lost 6 bases, with 8 bases spanning the gap. This CDR3 is 12 amino acids long. Germline V lookup: CDR1 MRHNA, CDR2 SNTAGT. The CDR3 here is CASSDPGGEQYF. CDR3 nucleotide sequence: TGTGCCAGCAGTGACCCCGGGGGCGAGCAGTACTTC.

The V and J genes are TRBV6-1 and TRBJ1-3; TRBD1 aligns across 7 bases. Looked up from germline, CDR1 is MNHNS and CDR2 is SASEGT. V lost 6 bases to trimming and J lost 0 bases; unmatched junction nucleotides: 5. This CDR3 contains 15 residues. CDR3 bases: TGTGCCAGCAGGGGGACAGTGAACTCTGGAAACACCATATATTTT. Translated: CASRGTVNSGNTIYF.

The V and J genes are TRBV29-1 and TRBJ2-7, with a weak D call TRBD1 (5 bases). The CDR3 length is 14 residues. Germline CDR1 and CDR2: SQVTM and ANQGSEA. V lost 4 bases and J lost 4, with 17 bases in between. The CDR3 coding sequence is TGCAGCGTTGTTGGGGTGGGGCTCTATTACGAGCAGTACTTC. It translates to CSVVGVGLYYEQYF.

This clone was detected once. The chain is built from TRBV2 and TRBJ1-3, with D possibly TRBD1 on 6 matching bases. This CDR3 region has 14 residues. Germline V CDR1 and CDR2: SNHLY, FYNNEI. V lost 5 bases and J lost 4, with 12 bases in between. CDR3 amino acids: CASSFRTEGNTIYF. CDR3 coding DNA: TGTGCCAGCAGTTTCCGGACAGAAGGAAACACCATATATTTT.

The V call is TRBV27, the J call TRBJ2-1; possibly TRBD2 for D (7 bases). This CDR3 has 15 amino acids. CDR1 MNHEY and CDR2 SMNVEV come from the germline V gene (reference sequence). Between the trimmed V and J ends, which lost 3 bases and 6 bases, there was a span of 15 bases. As DNA, the CDR3 is TGTGCCAGCAGTTTGGGGGCACGGGGGGCCAATGAGCAGTTCTTC. This gives the protein CASSLGARGANEQFF.

This clone has just one count. This chain links TRBV5-1 with TRBJ1-3, with a possible D match to TRBD1 (6 bases). Trimming took off 3 bases at V and 4 bases at J, with 17 bases between the two ends. This CDR3 is built from 16 residues. CDR1 SGHRS and CDR2 YFSETQ come from the germline V gene. CDR3 sequence: CASSSGATGSGNTIYF. The CDR3 DNA reads TGCGCCAGCAGCTCTGGGGCCACAGGGAGCGGAAACACCATATATTTT.

The chain links TRBV12-5 to TRBJ2-7; D is perhaps TRBD1 (5 bases). There are 12 residues in the CDR3. Germline assignment: CDR1 LGHNT and CDR2 FRNRAP. Trimming took 3 bases from V and 6 from J, leaving 9 bases between them. CDR3 sequence (DNA): TGTGCTAGTGGTTTTTCAAGGGGCGAGCAGTACTTC. Its protein product is CASGFSRGEQYF.

In its sample, this clone was seen once. This chain links TRBV7-2 with TRBJ2-7; D uncertain. The CDR3 runs to 12 residues. Germline lookup yields CDR1 SGHTA and CDR2 FQGNSA. Trimming stripped 4 bases from V and 3 bases from J, with 7 bases between. CDR3 DNA: TGTGCCAGCAGCTCCTCAGTCTACGAGCAGTACTTC. Its translation: CASSSSVYEQYF. Based on the CDR3 plus reference TRBV7-2 and TRBJ2-7, the full variable domain is GAGVSQSPSNKVTEKGKDVELRCDPISGHTALYWYRQSLGQGLEFLIYFQGNSAPDKSGLPSDRFSAERTGGSVSTLTIQRTQQEDSAVYLCASSSSVYEQYFGPGTRLTVT.

The V gene is TRBV5-1, the J gene TRBJ2-5, with D tentatively TRBD1 (8 bases). CDR1 is SGHRS, CDR2 YFSETQ, per germline. The CDR3 contains 16 residues. The V and J ends lost 3 bases and 6 bases respectively, with 21 bases between them. CDR3 in amino acids: CASSSGGVTGVKTQYF. The CDR3 DNA reads as TGCGCCAGCAGCTCAGGGGGGGTGACAGGGGTGAAGACCCAGTACTTC.

The chain recombines TRBV19 with TRBJ1-1, with a tentative D call TRBD1 (6 bases). Germline CDR1 and CDR2: LNHDA and SQIVND (reference sequence). The CDR3 is 15 residues long. The V gene lost 4 bases and the J gene lost 4 bases, with 16 bases spanning the gap. Written as DNA, the CDR3 is TGTGCCAGTAGTACTCGACGGGTGGGGGCCACTGAAGCTTTCTTT. It yields the protein CASSTRRVGATEAFF.

Here the CDR3 reads CSVAVSGANVLTF. The CDR3, as DNA: TGCAGCGTTGCGGTCTCTGGGGCCAACGTCCTGACTTTC. The chain links TRBV29-1 to TRBJ2-6; no definite D call. Trimming took 4 bases from V and 0 from J, leaving 4 bases between them. The length of the CDR3 is 13 residues. Germline CDR1 and CDR2: SQVTM and ANQGSEA.

This clone was picked up a small number of times. Other DNA sequences from this sample encode an identical CDR3 as well. The rearrangement joins TRBV6-4 to TRBJ2-3; TRBD2 agrees at 8 bases. Germline V gene lookup returns CDR1 MRHNA and CDR2 SNTAGT. This CDR3 spans 15 amino acids. J was trimmed by 3 bases and V by 0 bases; bases with no gene match: 2. This CDR3 is CASSDSRGATDTQYF. CDR3 bases: TGTGCCAGCAGTGACTCGCGGGGGGCTACAGATACGCAGTATTTT.

This chain joins TRBV4-1 and TRBJ2-3; a possible D gene is TRBD2 (5 bases). The CDR3 spans 17 residues. With 1 base removed from V and 2 bases from J, the gap between germline ends came to 16 bases. The germline gives CDR1 MGHRA, CDR2 YSYEKL. CDR3 residues: CASSQVVGRTDTDTQYF. The CDR3, as DNA: TGCGCCAGCAGCCAAGTGGTGGGCCGGACTGACACAGATACGCAGTATTTT.

A single count supports this clone. This sequence joins TRBV19 and TRBJ2-1, with D possibly matching TRBD2 (6 bases). The CDR3 length is 15 residues. V lost 1 base and J 7 bases, leaving 14 bases between the germline ends. Germline V CDR1 and CDR2: LNHDA, SQIVND (reference sequence). CDR3 bases: TGTGCCAGTAGTATAGCGGGACGGGGGACGAATGAGCAGTTCTTC. This codes for CASSIAGRGTNEQFF.

The CDR3 loop is CASSSLRTGLEQYF. Written as DNA, the CDR3 is TGTGCCAGCAGCTCTCTCCGGACTGGACTGGAGCAGTACTTC. The V gene is TRBV11-2, the J gene TRBJ2-7, with D maybe TRBD2 (5 bases). V lost 4 bases and J lost 7, with 17 bases in between. Germline V gene lookup returns CDR1 SGHAT and CDR2 FQNNGV. The length of the CDR3 is 14 residues. The whole variable domain, filled in from reference TRBV11-2 and TRBJ2-7, reads EAGVAQSPRYKIIEKRQSVAFWCNPISGHATLYWYQQILGQGPKLLIQFQNNGVVDDSQLPKDRFSAERLKGVDSTLKIQPAKLEDSAVYLCASSSLRTGLEQYFGPGTRLTVT.